This T cell receptor (beta chain) appears in the sequencing data of a study of HIV-infected patients and healthy controls. MiXCR, run by TCRdb on the 5' RACE reads, gives a single entry per CDR3 protein. The data contain 18,000 or so distinct CDR3 sequences, approximately 18% of them seen just once; the ten biggest clones take up around 33%. This clonotype was observed at least ten times. This TCR came from a human donor in good health. The specimen was CD8+ T cells from blood.

CDR3 bases: TGCAGTGCTAGAGAATTTTCAGGGAGCAATCAGCCCCAGCATTTT. Translated: CSAREFSGSNQPQHF. The genes are TRBV20-1 and TRBJ1-5, with D possibly TRBD1 on 5 matching bases. The V end lost 0 bases, the J end lost 1 base, and 10 bases lay between the germline ends. This CDR3 is built from 15 residues. Germline CDR1 and CDR2: DFQATT and SNEGSKA (reference sequence).